What follows are 28 T cell receptor beta chains derived from one specimen sequenced in a study of identical twins. MiXCR, run by TCRdb on the 5' RACE reads, gives a single entry per CDR3 protein. The data contain around 250,000 distinct CDR3 sequences, 5% to 7% of them seen just once; the ten biggest clones take up approximately 14%. The same data also contributed to another study, on T cells expressing NK-cell markers.

Source material: CD8+ T cells sorted from blood. The source is a woman between 18 and 30 years old in good health.

The chain joins TRBV30 to TRBJ2-1; D unresolved. The CDR3 contains 12 residues. With 5 bases removed from V and 7 bases from J, the gap between germline ends came to 12 bases. Germline V CDR1 and CDR2: GTSNPN, SVGIG (reference sequence). This chain's CDR3 is CAWGPPGNEQFF. For the CDR3, the DNA is TGTGCCTGGGGCCCCCCTGGGAATGAGCAGTTCTTC.

There are a few counts of this clonotype. V and J are TRBV2 and TRBJ2-1, with 12 nucleotides matching TRBD2. The CDR3 contains 15 residues. In germline, CDR1 is SNHLY, CDR2 FYNNEI. Trimming took 11 bases from V and 0 from J; bases not matched to a gene: 5. The CDR3 reads CAATSGGSSYNEQFF. CDR3 sequence (DNA): TGTGCCGCTACTAGCGGGGGGTCCTCCTACAATGAGCAGTTCTTC.

This clonotype showed up just a few times. Since a much larger clone is just one base distant, this may be a read error. V and J are TRBV10-3 and TRBJ2-3; D not certain. V was pared by 6 bases and J by 0 bases, with 1 base between. This CDR3 spans 11 amino acids. Per the germline V gene, CDR1 is ENHRY and CDR2 is SYGVKD. The CDR3 here is CAIRSTDTQYF. As DNA, the CDR3 is TGTGCCATCAGAAGCACAGATACGCAGTATTTT.

The rearrangement joins TRBV12-3 or TRBV12-4 to TRBJ2-3; D gene uncertain. The CDR3 extends over 12 amino acids. V lost 6 bases and J 7 bases, leaving 11 bases between the germline ends. The CDR3 protein is CASSSYIYTQYF. Here the CDR3 DNA reads TGTGCCAGCAGCTCCTACATTTATACGCAGTATTTT.

The rearrangement joins TRBV29-1 to TRBJ1-2; 8 nucleotides line up with TRBD1. The CDR3 is 13 amino acids. Germline V gene lookup returns CDR1 SQVTM and CDR2 ANQGSEA. Germline trimming cut 4 bases from V and 3 bases from J; bases unmatched to any gene: 4. The DNA of the CDR3 is TGCAGCGTTGCGGACAGGGCTGACTATGGCTACACCTTC. Translation gives CSVADRADYGYTF.

This clonotype was counted between two and nine times. The chain links TRBV6-5 to TRBJ2-3, with TRBD2 identical over 10 bases. Germline-derived CDR1 and CDR2 are MNHEY and SVGAGI. V trimming: 2 bases; J trimming: 5 bases; junction bases outside the gene matches: 13. The CDR3 consists of 18 residues. CDR3 sequence: CASSYSRLAGAREDTQYF. CDR3 in DNA: TGTGCCAGCAGTTACAGCAGGCTAGCGGGGGCCCGGGAAGATACGCAGTATTTT.

Only a few counts were recorded for this clonotype. This chain uses TRBV5-5 with TRBJ1-5; 7 nucleotides align to TRBD1. The germline gives CDR1 SGHKS, CDR2 YYEKEE (reference sequence). V shed 0 bases, J shed 5 bases, and the junction held 11 bases outside the gene matches. There are 17 residues in the CDR3. The CDR3 DNA follows: TGTGCCAGCAGCTTGGGGCCCCAAGGGGGCGGGGATCAGCCCCAGCATTTT. The encoded protein is CASSLGPQGGGDQPQHF. The complete variable domain, with remaining parts taken from reference TRBV5-5 and TRBJ1-5, reads DAGVTQSPTHLIKTRGQQVTLRCSPISGHKSVSWYQQVLGQGPQFIFQYYEKEERGRGNFPDRFSARQFPNYSSELNVNALLLGDSALYLCASSLGPQGGGDQPQHFGDGTRLSIL.

This clonotype has at least ten counts. V is TRBV4-2 and J is TRBJ2-2; 8 positions match TRBD2. The CDR3 covers 16 residues. In germline, CDR1 is LGHNA, CDR2 YNFKEQ. V gave up 0 bases and J gave up 3 bases; unmatched junction bases: 3. The CDR3 reads CASSQEAGGHTGELFF. In DNA form, the CDR3 reads TGTGCCAGCAGCCAAGAGGCGGGGGGACACACCGGGGAGCTGTTTTTT.

This clonotype was found many times. This chain connects TRBV5-1 to TRBJ2-3; no clear D gene. The CDR3 length is 12 residues. From germline, CDR1 is SGHRS and CDR2 YFSETQ. With 4 bases removed from V and 6 bases from J, the gap between germline ends came to 9 bases. In nucleotides, the CDR3 is TGCGCCAGCAGCCCCAGGTTGGATACGCAGTATTTT. Residues: CASSPRLDTQYF.

This rearrangement joins TRBV7-8 to TRBJ1-1, with 7 nucleotides matching TRBD1. V was pared by 2 bases and J by 7 bases, with 13 bases of the junction left unmatched. The CDR3 runs 16 residues. CDR1 is SGHVS and CDR2 is FQNEAQ in the germline V gene. Here the CDR3 DNA reads TGTGCCAGCAGCTTAAATCGAGGGGGCGGCAGATTTGAAGCTTTCTTT. Translated: CASSLNRGGGRFEAFF. The whole variable domain, filled in from reference TRBV7-8 and TRBJ1-1, reads GAGVSQSPRYKVAKRGQDVALRCDPISGHVSLFWYQQALGQGPEFLTYFQNEAQLDKSGLPSDRFFAERPEGSVSTLKIQRTQQEDSAVYLCASSLNRGGGRFEAFFGQGTRLTVV.

This clonotype has more than one count but fewer than ten. The V and J genes are TRBV2 and TRBJ2-3, with D perhaps being TRBD1 or TRBD2 (5 bases each). Germline V CDR1 and CDR2: SNHLY, FYNNEI. Trimming pared 8 bases from V and 0 bases from J, leaving 18 bases between. The CDR3 is 16 residues long. CDR3 bases: TGTGCCAGCGGGACCTCGGACTTATCTAGCACAGATACGCAGTATTTT. This sequence encodes CASGTSDLSSTDTQYF.

V and J are TRBV15 and TRBJ1-2; D not resolved. The ends were cut back, 0 bases at V and 11 bases at J, with 7 bases in the middle. CDR3 length: 11 amino acids. CDR1 LNHNV and CDR2 YYDKDF come from the germline V gene (reference sequence). For the CDR3, the DNA is TGTGCCACCAGCAGAGACGGGGTTTACACCTTC. It specifies CATSRDGVYTF.

This clonotype was counted at least ten times. The chain employs TRBV7-9 and TRBJ1-1; D is unclear. In germline, CDR1 is SEHNR, CDR2 FQNEAQ (reference sequence). The CDR3 totals 12 residues. Between the trimmed V and J ends, which lost 2 bases and 5 bases, there was a span of 6 bases. CDR3 coding DNA: TGTGCCAGCAGCTTAAAGGCGACTGAAGCTTTCTTT. It encodes CASSLKATEAFF.

The chain uses TRBV5-1 and TRBJ2-5, with 12 bases aligning to TRBD2. This CDR3 is built from 18 residues. V gave up 4 bases and J gave up 5 bases; unmatched junction bases: 15. Germline-derived CDR1 and CDR2 are SGHRS and YFSETQ. In DNA form, the CDR3 reads TGCGCCAGCAGCCCCTGGACTAGCGGGGAGATGCAGCGGGAGACCCAGTACTTC. Translation gives CASSPWTSGEMQRETQYF. The full variable domain, its missing parts supplied by reference TRBV5-1 and TRBJ2-5, is KAGVTQTPRYLIKTRGQQVTLSCSPISGHRSVSWYQQTPGQGLQFLFEYFSETQRNKGNFPGRFSGRQFSNSRSEMNVSTLELGDSALYLCASSPWTSGEMQRETQYFGPGTRLLVL.

V and J are TRBV7-9 and TRBJ1-6, with TRBD1 matching 7 bases. Germline CDR1 is SEHNR and CDR2 is FQNEAQ (reference sequence). The ends lost 4 bases at V and 7 bases at J; junction bases unmatched: 7. The CDR3 extends over 15 amino acids. The CDR3 loop reads CASSSTTGPNSPLHF. CDR3 bases: TGTGCCAGCAGCTCAACGACAGGGCCGAATTCACCCCTCCACTTT. Full variable domain (missing parts from reference TRBV7-9 and TRBJ1-6): DTGVSQNPRHKITKRGQNVTFRCDPISEHNRLYWYRQTLGQGPEFLTYFQNEAQLEKSRLLSDRFSAERPKGSFSTLEIQRTEQGDSAMYLCASSSTTGPNSPLHFGNGTRLTVT.

This clonotype has ten or more counts. This chain joins TRBV24-1 and TRBJ2-2; no reliable D call. The V end was cut by 4 bases, the J end by 3 bases, with 11 bases between. CDR3 length: 15 residues. Per germline, CDR1 KGHDR and CDR2 SFDVKD. CDR3 sequence reads: CATSDPDKDTGELFF. The CDR3, as DNA: TGTGCCACCAGTGACCCCGACAAAGACACCGGGGAGCTGTTTTTT.

This clonotype was observed at least ten times. V is TRBV10-1 and J is TRBJ2-7; D gene ambiguous. Trimming shortened V by 6 bases and J by 7 bases, and 19 bases separated the two germline ends. The germline CDR1 and CDR2 sequences are WNHNN and SYGVQD (reference sequence). This CDR3 has 14 amino acids. The CDR3 loop is CASSRDFSSTEQYF. The CDR3 region has the DNA TGCGCCAGCAGCCGCGACTTCTCCAGTACGGAGCAGTACTTC.

This clonotype was detected only a few times. The chain carries TRBV5-1 and TRBJ1-1, with TRBD1 identical over 8 bases. V was pared by 6 bases and J by 3 bases, with 4 bases of the junction left unmatched. This CDR3 contains 13 residues. In germline, CDR1 is SGHRS, CDR2 YFSETQ. The CDR3 region has the DNA TGCGCCAGCACTACAGGGGGATACACTGAAGCTTTCTTT. Amino acid sequence: CASTTGGYTEAFF.

The chain joins TRBV15 to TRBJ2-7; no reliable D call. Trimming pared 1 base from V and 2 bases from J, leaving 9 bases between. Germline values: CDR1 LNHNV, CDR2 YYDKDF (reference sequence). The CDR3 covers 14 residues. This chain's CDR3 is CATSRGGRTYEQYF. The CDR3 DNA is TGTGCCACCAGCAGAGGAGGACGGACCTACGAGCAGTACTTC.

The rearrangement uses TRBV14 and TRBJ2-3; D is unresolved. Trimming left V 3 bases short and J 6 bases short, with 16 bases between. Germline CDR1 and CDR2: SGHDN and FVKESK. The CDR3 runs 15 residues. CDR3 coding DNA: TGTGCCAGCAGCCATAGGGCCGCACTCCCGGATACGCAGTATTTT. Its translation: CASSHRAALPDTQYF.

The sample holds a few counts of this clonotype. The chain carries TRBV30 and TRBJ2-7, with D perhaps TRBD1 (6 bases). Germline V gives CDR1 GTSNPN, CDR2 SVGIG (reference sequence). This CDR3 is 16 amino acids long. Deletions cut 2 bases from V and 0 bases from J, with 17 bases between. CDR3 DNA sequence: TGTGCCTGGAGTTTAATCCGGGACACTAGCTCCTACGAGCAGTACTTC. Its translation: CAWSLIRDTSSYEQYF.

This sequence joins TRBV3-1 and TRBJ2-7; 11 nucleotides agree with TRBD2. CDR1 is LGHDT, CDR2 YNNKEL, per germline (reference sequence). V trimming: 4 bases; J trimming: 8 bases; junction bases outside the gene matches: 10. The CDR3 has 15 residues. The CDR3 DNA reads as TGTGCCAGCAGCCCCGATCGACTAGCGGGGAATAAGCAGTACTTC. As protein: CASSPDRLAGNKQYF.

In this sample, this clonotype turned up a few times. V usage is TRBV11-1 and J usage is TRBJ2-7, with D uncertain. The CDR3 is 15 amino acids. Trimming stripped 8 bases from V and 2 bases from J, with 19 bases between. Germline V gene data show CDR1 as SGHAT and CDR2 as FQDESV (reference sequence). The CDR3 is CASSPGTEKTYEQYF. The DNA for the CDR3 is TGTGCCAGCTCCCCAGGTACAGAGAAGACCTACGAGCAGTACTTC.

V and J are TRBV4-2 and TRBJ1-2; D unclear. Trimming removed 3 bases from V and 2 bases from J, with 10 bases in between. There are 14 residues in the CDR3. Germline V CDR1 and CDR2: LGHNA, YNFKEQ. The CDR3 DNA sequence: TGTGCCAGCAGCCACGCGGAGGAGAACTATGGCTACACCTTC. It codes for CASSHAEENYGYTF.

This clonotype has at least ten counts. V usage is TRBV7-2 and J usage is TRBJ2-2; no clear D gene. The germline CDR1 and CDR2 sequences are SGHTA and FQGNSA. V was trimmed by 2 bases and J by 5 bases, leaving 9 bases between them. The CDR3 is 14 amino acids. CDR3 loop: CASSLNERTGELFF. The CDR3, as DNA: TGTGCCAGCAGCTTAAATGAGAGAACCGGGGAGCTGTTTTTT.

This clonotype showed up many times. The CDR3 DNA reads as TGTGCCAGCACCGAGGGACAGGGTGGCGAGCAGTACTTC. It codes for CASTEGQGGEQYF. The chain joins TRBV12-3 or TRBV12-4 to TRBJ2-7; 9 positions match TRBD1. The CDR3 contains 13 residues. V was clipped by 7 bases and J by 6 bases; unmatched bases: 7.

CDR3 sequence reads: CASSYLGLTNTGELFF. The CDR3 DNA follows: TGTGCCAGCAGTTACTTAGGACTGACGAACACCGGGGAGCTGTTTTTT. The chain joins TRBV6-5 to TRBJ2-2; weak D call: TRBD2 (5 bases). CDR3 length: 16 amino acids. Germline V gene sequence: CDR1 MNHEY, CDR2 SVGAGI. Trimming shortened V by 1 base and J by 0 bases, and 9 bases separated the two germline ends.

The chain is built from TRBV3-1 and TRBJ2-4, with D tentatively TRBD2 (6 bases). The CDR3 totals 14 residues. Germline lookup yields CDR1 LGHDT and CDR2 YNNKEL (reference sequence). Deletions cut 7 bases from V and 1 base from J, with 11 bases between. The CDR3 region is CASNGRGAKNIQYF. The CDR3, as DNA: TGTGCCAGCAACGGGCGGGGTGCCAAAAACATTCAGTACTTC.